Below, one TCR beta chain is given with its context. What antigen it recognizes has not been identified. Within one base of it there is no much larger clone, and no base qualities were kept. The CDR3 contains 13 residues, cysteine and phenylalanine counted. The entry retains the CDR3 DNA only, 39 bases that are in frame from base 1. V and J lose 6 bases and 2 bases, and a span of 10 bases separates them. The germline V gene gives CDR1 as MDHEN and CDR2 as SYDVKM. The data were taken from a study of beta chain features in type 1 diabetes (dated by TCRdb to between 2018 and 2020). Background for the entire study: Mean age, gender distribution, total cell number and subset yield did not differ between patients and healthy donors. Naive and central memory subsets were obtained from all 30 or so donors, but regulatory and stem cell-like memory subsets were isolated from only 8 patients and roughly 8 healthy donors. A total of roughly 100,000,000 sorted cells were examined across all samples, and the number of cells per subset was strongly correlated with RNA yield. In the study, recently diagnosed type 1 diabetes patients and matched healthy donors were compared on the TCRB repertoires of their sorted circulating CD4+ T cell subsets. Broader findings and caveats from the paper: The naive, central memory and regulatory TCRB repertoires appeared to resemble one another more closely among patients than among healthy donors. Sequencing cDNA rather than genomic DNA could over-represent highly expressing activated cells, although activation and CD3 levels did not differ between groups. Fewer insertions and more nucleotide deletions at VDJ recombination sites were observed in patients with type 1 diabetes, implying thymic rearrangement abnormalities. In all four CD4+ subsets, TCRB CDR3 length was moderately but significantly shorter in type 1 diabetes patients. PCR might favor shorter templates, but patient and control samples were amplified and corrected together, so any skew would affect both groups equally. Because small numbers of individuals were included in the HLA sub-analyses, any influence of HLA type on TCRB rearrangement was left unresolved.

The entire amount of isolated RNA was reverse transcribed using the High Capacity cDNA Reverse Transcription Kit, so the sequenced TCRB transcripts were expressed ones. Deep immunoSEQ sequencing was performed on naive, central memory and regulatory T cell samples, with an average of approximately 4 million total reads per sample. Sorted cells were lysed in RLT buffer, and RNA was extracted using DNase-treated RNeasy Micro or Mini kits according to cell number. Each cell subset was processed on its own to prevent cross-contamination, while patient and healthy donor samples were processed together. The immunoSEQ multiplex PCR was used to amplify TCRB sequences from cDNA, yielding 87-bp fragments that span the CDR3 region. The amplicons were sequenced using the Illumina HiSeq platform. In the original analysis: PCR bias was computationally corrected using synthetic template baselines, reads within Hamming distance 2 were collapsed, and singletons that could not be merged were discarded. By aligning reads against IMGT, V, D and J genes, CDR3 length, and insertions or deletions at six rearrangement sites were assigned. Within each subset, clonotype counts were normalized to the number of sorted cells before true diversity and Gini coefficients were calculated with the tcR R package. Repertoire sharing was quantified using the overlap coefficient calculated on TCRB nucleotide sequences. As a proxy for the pre-selection repertoire, out-of-frame TCRB sequences from naive cells were analyzed. Not all clones reach the TCRdb copy of this immuneACCESS table, which keeps in-frame sequences only. Checked studies attribute under half of the gap to unresolved V genes and leave the rest unexplained. V and J calls plus clone size are reproduced from that table; the DNA served to infer D and trimming. The sample contains hundreds of thousands of clones, around an eighth of them found a single time. The top ten constitute approximately 0.015% of the sample.

Each donor gave one peripheral blood draw, averaging approximately 0.11 L, which was collected into heparinised tubes. Using a panel that included CD45RO, CCR7, CD25, CD127, CD95 and CD27, naive, central memory, regulatory and stem cell-like memory CD4+ T cells were sorted on a BD FACSAria II. Every sorted population had a purity above 95%. PBMCs were separated immediately by Lymphoprep density gradient centrifugation and were stained directly, without being cultured. So that batch effects would be minimized, each experiment stained and sorted samples in pairs, pairing one healthy donor with one patient.

The sequence is built from TRBV28 and TRBJ1-2; TRBD1 is perhaps the D gene, given 6 matching bases. The TCR comes from a man aged 18 to 30 in good health. Sequenced material: naive CD4+ T cells from blood. The sample's cell subset or site, from its label and the paper: true naive CD4+ T cells. The DNA reads TGTGCCAGCAGGGTGACAGGAAACTATGGCTACACCTTC. The translation is CASRVTGNYGYTF.